The source of this T cell receptor beta chain is a study of response to subunit inactivated influenza vaccine. TCRdb re-called the RT-PCR reads through MiXCR, storing one row per CDR3 protein. The table shows about 620,000 distinct CDR3 sequences, with 11% occurring only once. The ends were cut back, 4 bases at V and 0 bases at J, with 7 bases in the middle. This CDR3 has 14 amino acids. The sample was also reused in another study, on T cells expressing NK-cell markers. That source reports: UMIs were included in TCR beta cDNA generated by 5'RACE template switching. Sorted CD3+CD56+NKG2C+, CD3+CD56+NKG2C- and CD3+CD56-NKG2C+ T-cell subsets were beta-chain profiled. Serological testing identified most of the eight sequenced donors as HCMV-seropositive and one as seronegative. Restriction of the sorted population to alpha-beta TCR T cells was achieved in several experiments with an anti-gamma-delta TCR antibody. The CD3+CD56-NKG2C+ fraction was also led by these clonotypes in four donors.

This material consisted of PBMCs from blood, taken on the day of vaccination. The chain combines TRBV12-3 or TRBV12-4 with TRBJ1-3; the D is unclear. The receptor comes from a man in his fifties or sixties who received an inactivated influenza vaccine. The CDR3 DNA sequence: TGTGCCAGCAGTTCAGCCAGCTCTGGAAACACCATATATTTT. The encoded protein is CASSSASSGNTIYF.